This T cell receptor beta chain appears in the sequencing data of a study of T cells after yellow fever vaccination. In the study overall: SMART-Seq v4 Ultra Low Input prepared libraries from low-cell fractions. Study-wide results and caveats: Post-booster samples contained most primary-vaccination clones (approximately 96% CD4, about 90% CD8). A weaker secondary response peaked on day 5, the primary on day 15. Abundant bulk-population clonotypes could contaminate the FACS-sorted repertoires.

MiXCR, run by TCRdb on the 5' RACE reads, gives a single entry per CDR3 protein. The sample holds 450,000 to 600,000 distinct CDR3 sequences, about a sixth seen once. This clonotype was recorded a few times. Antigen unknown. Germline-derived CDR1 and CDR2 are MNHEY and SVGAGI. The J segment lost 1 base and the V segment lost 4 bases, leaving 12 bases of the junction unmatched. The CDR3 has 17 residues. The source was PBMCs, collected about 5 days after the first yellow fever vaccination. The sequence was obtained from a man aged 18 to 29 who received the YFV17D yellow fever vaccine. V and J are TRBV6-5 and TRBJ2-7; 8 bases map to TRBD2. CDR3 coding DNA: TGTGCCAGCAGTTCCTACGAGGCGGGCGGGGGGTCCTACGAGCAGTACTTC. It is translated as CASSSYEAGGGSYEQYF.